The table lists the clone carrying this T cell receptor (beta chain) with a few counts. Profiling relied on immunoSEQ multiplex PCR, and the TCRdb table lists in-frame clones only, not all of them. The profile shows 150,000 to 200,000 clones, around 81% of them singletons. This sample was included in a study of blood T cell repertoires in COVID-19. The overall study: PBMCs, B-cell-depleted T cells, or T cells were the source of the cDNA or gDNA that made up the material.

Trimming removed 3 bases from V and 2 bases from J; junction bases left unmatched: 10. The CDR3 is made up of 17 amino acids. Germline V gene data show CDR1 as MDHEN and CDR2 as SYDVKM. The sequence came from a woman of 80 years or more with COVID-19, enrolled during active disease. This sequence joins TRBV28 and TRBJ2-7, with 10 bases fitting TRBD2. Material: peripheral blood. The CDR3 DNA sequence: TGTGCCAGCAGTTTCGATCATCCGAGCGGGAGGGCCTACGAGCAGTACTTC. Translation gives CASSFDHPSGRAYEQYF.